Each of the 21 T cell receptor beta chains below was sequenced from the same sample in a study of cytomegalovirus exposure and HLA in healthy donors. The data were produced by immunoSEQ multiplex PCR, yet TCRdb's version contains in-frame clones alone and is incomplete. The sample lists 99,000 or so clones, around 87% occurring once. The sequenced sample consisted of PBMCs. These receptors originate from a woman under 30 in good health and CMV-seropositive.

Notes on this clone: Other DNA sequences in the sample encode the same CDR3. The chain combines TRBV19 with TRBJ1-1; D uncertain. Deletions cut 2 bases from V and 0 bases from J, with 4 bases between. CDR1 is LNHDA and CDR2 is SQIVND in the germline V gene (reference sequence). The CDR3 sequence is 13 residues long. The CDR3 region has the DNA TGTGCCAGTAGTATATCAGTGAACACTGAAGCTTTCTTT. It codes for CASSISVNTEAFF.

The rearrangement joins TRBV14 to TRBJ2-7, with TRBD1 identical over 12 bases. There are 20 residues in the CDR3. Trimming cost V 1 base and J 4 bases; bases outside gene matches: 17. CDR1 is SGHDN, CDR2 FVKESK, per germline. CDR3 region: CASSQGEPKRGQGASYEQYF. CDR3 coding DNA: TGTGCCAGCAGCCAAGGCGAACCGAAACGGGGACAGGGGGCTTCGTACGAGCAGTACTTC.

V gene TRBV7-2 combines with J gene TRBJ1-3, with a possible D match to TRBD1 (6 bases). Germline CDR1 is SGHTA and CDR2 is FQGNSA. Trimming pared 1 base from V and 2 bases from J, leaving 6 bases between. This CDR3 spans 14 amino acids. The CDR3 DNA reads TGTGCCAGCAGCTTAGACAGGGCTGGAAACACCATATATTTT. It translates to CASSLDRAGNTIYF. The whole variable domain, remainder taken from reference TRBV7-2 and TRBJ1-3, is GAGVSQSPSNKVTEKGKDVELRCDPISGHTALYWYRQSLGQGLEFLIYFQGNSAPDKSGLPSDRFSAERTGGSVSTLTIQRTQQEDSAVYLCASSLDRAGNTIYFGEGSWLTVV.

J is TRBJ1-2 and V is TRBV7-2; D is ambiguous. V was pared by 5 bases and J by 1 base, with 14 bases between. The CDR3 has 15 residues. The germline CDR1 and CDR2 sequences are SGHTA and FQGNSA. The CDR3 loop is CASSPTVSVNYGYTF. In DNA form, the CDR3 reads TGTGCCAGCAGCCCCACAGTGTCCGTTAACTATGGCTACACCTTC.

V and J are TRBV28 and TRBJ1-2, with D possibly matching TRBD1 (6 bases). This CDR3 is 14 amino acids long. Germline V CDR1 and CDR2: MDHEN, SYDVKM. V lost 3 bases to trimming and J lost 8 bases, with 16 bases between them. The CDR3 sequence: CASSFTGGQGGYTF. CDR3 in DNA: TGTGCCAGCAGTTTCACCGGGGGGCAAGGAGGCTACACCTTC.

This clone was picked up one time. The chain is built from TRBV28 and TRBJ2-7, with D perhaps TRBD1 (5 bases). Germline values: CDR1 MDHEN, CDR2 SYDVKM. V lost 1 base and J lost 0, with 13 bases in between. This CDR3 has 16 amino acids. The CDR3, as DNA: TGTGCCAGCAGTTTATTACAGGCATCCAGCTCCTACGAGCAGTACTTC. Translating it yields CASSLLQASSSYEQYF.

The gene calls are TRBV11-2 and TRBJ1-1; D not certain. Germline loops: CDR1 SGHAT, CDR2 FQNNGV. The CDR3 has 12 amino acids. V was cut by 3 bases and J by 8 bases, with 10 bases left in between. The chain's CDR3 is CASSLGPREAFF. CDR3 sequence (DNA): TGTGCCAGCAGCTTGGGCCCCAGGGAAGCTTTCTTT.

The chain uses TRBV11-3 and TRBJ1-2, with TRBD1 matching over 8 bases. The germline V gene encodes CDR1 SGHNT and CDR2 YENEEA. This CDR3 contains 17 residues. Trimming took 2 bases from V and 6 from J; bases not matched to a gene: 14. The CDR3: CASSLNYGARGLNGYTF. DNA of the CDR3: TGTGCCAGCAGCTTAAACTACGGGGCCAGGGGGCTTAATGGCTACACCTTC.

CDR3 amino acids: CAISESGGGRNDEQFF. CDR3 DNA: TGTGCCATCAGTGAAAGTGGCGGGGGGCGTAACGATGAGCAGTTCTTC. The chain combines TRBV10-3 with TRBJ2-1; TRBD2 agrees at 8 bases. The CDR3 totals 16 residues. J was trimmed by 8 bases and V by 3 bases; bases with no gene match: 12. The germline V gene has CDR1 ENHRY and CDR2 SYGVKD.

V is TRBV7-8 and J is TRBJ1-1; D unresolved. The V gene's germline CDR1 is SGHVS and CDR2 FQNEAQ. The CDR3 is 15 amino acids. V lost 1 base, J lost 0 bases, and 9 bases lay in between. CDR3: CASSLGHKLNTEAFF. The CDR3 nucleotides are TGTGCCAGCAGCTTAGGACACAAATTGAACACTGAAGCTTTCTTT. Complete variable domain (other parts from reference TRBV7-8 and TRBJ1-1): GAGVSQSPRYKVAKRGQDVALRCDPISGHVSLFWYQQALGQGPEFLTYFQNEAQLDKSGLPSDRFFAERPEGSVSTLKIQRTQQEDSAVYLCASSLGHKLNTEAFFGQGTRLTVV.

This chain links TRBV7-6 with TRBJ2-1, with TRBD2 identical over 12 bases. Germline trimming cut 3 bases from V and 3 bases from J; bases unmatched to any gene: 6. The CDR3 runs to 17 residues. Germline CDR1 and CDR2: SGHVS and FNYEAQ. CDR3 sequence: CASSFIPSGGVYNEQFF. The CDR3 region has the DNA TGTGCCAGCAGCTTTATACCTAGCGGGGGGGTCTACAATGAGCAGTTCTTC.

The CDR3 loop reads CASSSGDSGNTIYF. CDR3 nucleotide sequence: TGTGCCAGCAGCTCAGGTGACTCTGGAAACACCATATATTTT. The rearrangement links TRBV7-8 to TRBJ1-3; D uncertain. The V gene's germline CDR1 is SGHVS and CDR2 FQNEAQ. Trimming shortened V by 4 bases and J by 0 bases, and 7 bases separated the two germline ends. The CDR3 loop spans 14 amino acids.

This chain uses TRBV5-5 with TRBJ1-4; 7 nucleotides agree with TRBD1. The germline V gene has CDR1 SGHKS and CDR2 YYEKEE (reference sequence). Trimming cost V 0 bases and J 6 bases; bases outside gene matches: 2. The CDR3 spans 14 residues. CDR3 DNA: TGTGCCAGCAGCTTGGGACAGGGATATGAAAAACTGTTTTTT. This gives the protein CASSLGQGYEKLFF.

This chain connects TRBV10-3 to TRBJ2-2; 9 bases are shared with TRBD1. Germline V gives CDR1 ENHRY, CDR2 SYGVKD. The J segment lost 4 bases and the V segment lost 5 bases, leaving 2 bases of the junction unmatched. The CDR3 runs to 14 residues. This chain's CDR3 is CAISPGQGTGELFF. The CDR3 DNA sequence: TGTGCCATCAGTCCGGGACAGGGCACCGGGGAGCTGTTTTTT.

The chain recombines TRBV5-6 with TRBJ1-2; tentatively, D is TRBD1 (5 bases). With 1 base removed from V and 0 bases from J, the gap between germline ends came to 10 bases. Per the germline V gene, CDR1 is SGHDT and CDR2 is YYEEEE. This CDR3 region has 15 residues. In nucleotides, the CDR3 is TGTGCCAGCAGCTTGAGTTGGACACCTAACTATGGCTACACCTTC. This sequence encodes CASSLSWTPNYGYTF. Full variable domain (outside the CDR3, taken from reference TRBV5-6 and TRBJ1-2): DAGVTQSPTHLIKTRGQQVTLRCSPKSGHDTVSWYQQALGQGPQFIFQYYEEEERQRGNFPDRFSGHQFPNYSSELNVNALLLGDSALYLCASSLSWTPNYGYTFGSGTRLTVV.

The chain combines TRBV7-9 with TRBJ1-3; TRBD1 matches at 7 bases. Germline-derived CDR1 and CDR2 are SEHNR and FQNEAQ (reference sequence). The CDR3 contains 16 residues. J gave up 1 base and V 0 bases, and 3 bases lay outside the gene matches. CDR3 coding DNA: TGTGCCAGCAGCTTAGCGACAGGGTTGTCTGGAAACACCATATATTTT. This translates into CASSLATGLSGNTIYF.

V usage is TRBV5-6 and J usage is TRBJ2-2; 12 nucleotides align to TRBD1. This CDR3 has 16 residues. The J segment lost 5 bases and the V segment lost 3 bases, leaving 5 bases of the junction unmatched. Germline loops: CDR1 SGHDT, CDR2 YYEEEE. In DNA form, the CDR3 reads TGTGCCAGCAGCTGGGGGACAGGGGGCCGTACCGGGGAGCTGTTTTTT. Amino acid sequence: CASSWGTGGRTGELFF.

The V and J genes are TRBV27 and TRBJ2-5; 8 nucleotides match TRBD1. With 6 bases clipped from V and 4 bases from J, the junction kept 4 bases outside the gene matches. CDR3 size: 13 residues. Germline CDR1 reads MNHEY; CDR2 reads SMNVEV (reference sequence). In nucleotides, the CDR3 is TGTGCCAGCAGCGGACAGGGTGCAGAGACCCAGTACTTC. It codes for CASSGQGAETQYF.

About this clone itself: Other nucleotide sequences from this sample produce the same CDR3. The chain combines TRBV28 with TRBJ1-2, with D hard to call. Per the germline V gene, CDR1 is MDHEN and CDR2 is SYDVKM. The V end was cut by 6 bases, the J end by 3 bases, with 8 bases between. The CDR3 totals 12 residues. The CDR3 loop is CASRSGDYGYTF. In DNA form, the CDR3 reads TGTGCCAGCAGATCAGGTGACTATGGCTACACCTTC.

The genes are TRBV2 and TRBJ1-5; no clear D. With 5 bases removed from V and 4 bases from J, the gap between germline ends came to 9 bases. The CDR3 has 13 residues. Germline CDR1 and CDR2: SNHLY and FYNNEI. CDR3 sequence: CASSREGNQPQHF. The CDR3 DNA reads TGTGCCAGCAGTCGAGAGGGTAATCAGCCCCAGCATTTT. The full variable domain, with the rest looked up from reference TRBV2 and TRBJ1-5, is EPEVTQTPSHQVTQMGQEVILRCVPISNHLYFYWYRQILGQKVEFLVSFYNNEISEKSEIFDDQFSVERPDGSNFTLKIRSTKLEDSAMYFCASSREGNQPQHFGDGTRLSIL.

V and J are TRBV27 and TRBJ2-7; TRBD1 aligns across 12 bases. This CDR3 region has 15 residues. Trimming took 9 bases from V and 0 from J; bases not matched to a gene: 6. The germline gives CDR1 MNHEY, CDR2 SMNVEV (reference sequence). The CDR3 nucleotides are TGTGCCAGTTCTGAGGGACAGGGGGCCTCCTACGAGCAGTACTTC. Residues: CASSEGQGASYEQYF.